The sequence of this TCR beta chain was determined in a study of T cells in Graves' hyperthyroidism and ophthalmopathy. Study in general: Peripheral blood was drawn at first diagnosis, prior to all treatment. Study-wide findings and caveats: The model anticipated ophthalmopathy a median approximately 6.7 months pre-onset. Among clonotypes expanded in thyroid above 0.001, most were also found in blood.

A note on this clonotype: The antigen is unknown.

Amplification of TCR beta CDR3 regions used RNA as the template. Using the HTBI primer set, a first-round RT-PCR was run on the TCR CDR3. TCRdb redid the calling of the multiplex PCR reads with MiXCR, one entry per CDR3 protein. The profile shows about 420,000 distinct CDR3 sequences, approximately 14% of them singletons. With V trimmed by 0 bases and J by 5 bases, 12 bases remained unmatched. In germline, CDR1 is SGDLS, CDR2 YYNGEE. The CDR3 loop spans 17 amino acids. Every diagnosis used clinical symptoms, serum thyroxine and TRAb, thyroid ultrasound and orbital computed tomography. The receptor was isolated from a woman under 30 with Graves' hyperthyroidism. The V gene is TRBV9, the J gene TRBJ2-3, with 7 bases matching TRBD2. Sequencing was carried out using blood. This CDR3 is CASSVATREGLLDTQYF. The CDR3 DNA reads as TGTGCCAGCAGCGTAGCTACGAGGGAGGGCCTCTTAGATACGCAGTATTTT.